A selection of T cell receptor beta chains follows, all from one sample in a study of OX40 agonist ivuxolimab in advanced cancers. Here immunoSEQ multiplex PCR was the method, and the copy in TCRdb shows in-frame clones only, minus some. The profile covers tens of thousands of clones, with 91% appearing a single time and around 15% taken by the ten largest. This sample comprised CD4+ or CD8+ T cells sorted from blood, obtained in a trial of the OX40 agonist ivuxolimab. Every receptor here comes from an adult with an advanced solid tumor such as melanoma, head and neck, liver or kidney cancer. The CDR3 runs from the conserved cysteine through the conserved F or W. D genes are given only for firm matches. Rows give clone size only sometimes, using once, few, many, or a class for an expanded clone.

NA | 13 | NA | TRBJ1-2 | TRBV18 | CASSPGVGVGYTF | TGTGCCAGCTCACCGGGTGTAGGGGTCGGCTACACCTTC
TRBD1 | 14 | NA | TRBJ1-1 | TRBV18 | CASSFDRGGTEAFF | TGTGCCAGCTCGTTTGACAGGGGAGGCACTGAAGCTTTCTTT
NA | 13 | NA | TRBJ1-5 | TRBV30 | CAWSDQGLQPQHF | TGTGCCTGGAGTGATCAGGGGCTTCAGCCCCAGCATTTT
NA | 14 | NA | TRBJ1-1 | TRBV5-4 | CASSTNALNTEAFF | TGTGCCAGCAGCACCAATGCATTGAACACTGAAGCTTTCTTT
NA | 16 | NA | TRBJ1-4 | TRBV5-1 | CASSVRGQGANEKLFF | TGCGCCAGCAGCGTCCGGGGCCAAGGTGCTAATGAAAAACTGTTTTTT
TRBD1 | 14 | NA | TRBJ1-2 | TRBV9 | CASSVEDRGYGYTF | TGTGCCAGCAGCGTAGAGGACAGGGGCTATGGCTACACCTTC
NA | 15 | NA | TRBJ1-5 | TRBV21-1 | CASSNGRADNQPQHF | TGTGCCAGCAGCAACGGAAGGGCGGACAATCAGCCCCAGCATTTT
TRBD2 | 15 | once | TRBJ2-1 | TRBV6-5 | CASSLSGRAINEQFF | TGTGCCAGTTCTCTTAGCGGGAGGGCCATCAATGAGCAGTTCTTC
NA | 12 | NA | TRBJ2-2 | TRBV11-3 | CASSLYSGELFF | TGTGCCAGCAGCCTGTACTCCGGGGAGCTGTTTTTT
TRBD1 | 14 | NA | TRBJ1-4 | TRBV30 | CASEPRDRGGKLFF | TGTGCCTCAGAACCCCGGGACAGGGGAGGAAAACTGTTTTTT
NA | 16 | NA | TRBJ2-7 | TRBV18 | CASSPFGLAGTYEQYF | TGTGCCAGCTCACCCTTTGGGCTCGCGGGAACCTACGAGCAGTACTTC
NA | 16 | once | TRBJ2-7 | TRBV7-2 | CASSLSPDSYHYEQYF | TGTGCCAGCAGCTTATCCCCGGACTCTTACCACTACGAGCAGTACTTC
NA | 23 | NA | TRBJ2-7 | TRBV5-1 | CASSSGPTGGPYVSSGTRRKQYF | TGCGCCAGCAGCTCCGGACCTACAGGGGGCCCCTACGTATCTAGCGGGACTAGAAGGAAGCAGTACTTC
TRBD2 | 22 | few | TRBJ2-6 | TRBV9 | CASSSMAYEGLAANSGANVLTF | TGTGCCAGCAGCAGTATGGCCTACGAGGGACTAGCGGCTAACTCTGGGGCCAACGTCCTGACTTTC
TRBD1 | 12 | NA | TRBJ2-7 | TRBV18 | CASSLTGSEQYF | TGTGCCAGCTCACTGACAGGGTCCGAGCAGTACTTC
NA | 15 | NA | TRBJ2-2 | TRBV28 | CASSFLGRNTGELFF | TGTGCCAGCAGTTTCCTGGGCAGGAACACCGGGGAGCTGTTTTTT
NA | 13 | NA | TRBJ2-5 | TRBV9 | CASSARGRETQYF | TGTGCCAGCAGCGCGCGAGGGAGGGAGACCCAGTACTTC
TRBD1 | 17 | NA | TRBJ1-3 | TRBV9 | CASSVMGEGGAGNTIYF | TGTGCCAGCAGCGTCATGGGTGAAGGGGGCGCAGGAAACACCATATATTTT
NA | 15 | few | TRBJ2-3 | TRBV19 | CASSIGQGGPDTQYF | TGTGCCAGTAGTATCGGACAGGGAGGGCCAGATACGCAGTATTTT
NA | 11 | NA | TRBJ2-1 | TRBV5-1 | CASSAPGPLFF | TGCGCCAGCAGCGCCCCGGGCCCTCTCTTCTTC
NA | 13 | NA | TRBJ2-1 | TRBV7-2 | CASSPSGNNEQFF | TGTGCCAGCAGCCCCTCTGGAAACAATGAGCAGTTCTTC
NA | 15 | NA | TRBJ2-3 | TRBV6-5 | CASSRRRASTDTQYF | TGTGCCAGCAGCAGGCGGCGGGCAAGCACAGATACGCAGTATTTT
NA | 12 | NA | TRBJ2-7 | TRBV7-2 | CASSLIAYEQYF | TGTGCCAGCAGCTTAATAGCCTACGAGCAGTACTTC
TRBD1 | 14 | NA | TRBJ2-1 | TRBV7-2 | CASSFGTANNEQFF | TGTGCCAGCAGCTTCGGGACAGCAAACAATGAGCAGTTCTTC
NA | 16 | NA | TRBJ1-3 | TRBV11-1 | CASSATAFASGNTIYF | TGTGCCAGCAGCGCTACCGCCTTCGCCTCTGGAAACACCATATATTTT
TRBD1 | 16 | NA | TRBJ2-2 | TRBV19 | CASSIGRQGRSGELFF | TGTGCCAGTAGTATAGGGCGACAGGGAAGATCCGGGGAGCTGTTTTTT
NA | 13 | once | TRBJ2-2 | TRBV11-2 | CASITGASGELFF | TGTGCCAGCATTACCGGGGCCTCCGGGGAGCTGTTTTTT
TRBD2 | 13 | NA | TRBJ2-5 | TRBV12-5 | CASAAGSWETQYF | TGTGCTAGTGCAGCGGGATCTTGGGAGACCCAGTACTTC
TRBD1 | 14 | NA | TRBJ1-5 | TRBV6-6 | CASTQGGANQPQHF | TGTGCCAGCACTCAGGGGGGGGCTAATCAGCCCCAGCATTTT
TRBD1 | 15 | NA | TRBJ1-2 | TRBV5-4 | CASSPRQGRNYGYTF | TGTGCCAGCAGCCCAAGACAGGGGCGGAACTATGGCTACACCTTC
NA | 12 | NA | TRBJ1-5 | TRBV10-3 | CAIKGKGQPQHF | TGTGCCATCAAGGGGAAAGGTCAGCCCCAGCATTTT
NA | 12 | NA | TRBJ2-7 | TRBV7-8 | CASSFSLNEQYF | TGTGCCAGCAGCTTCTCCCTCAACGAGCAGTACTTC
TRBD1 | 15 | NA | TRBJ2-7 | TRBV7-8 | CASSLAPGQGYEQYF | TGTGCCAGCAGCTTAGCCCCGGGACAGGGATACGAGCAGTACTTC
NA | 11 | few | TRBJ1-1 | TRBV29-1 | CSVEDLGQAFF | TGCAGCGTTGAAGATCTAGGTCAAGCTTTCTTT
NA | 14 | NA | TRBJ2-3 | TRBV7-3 | CASSLDKWADTQYF | TGTGCCAGCAGCTTAGATAAGTGGGCAGATACGCAGTATTTT
TRBD1 | 12 | NA | TRBJ2-7 | TRBV6-5 | CASSPTGVEQYF | TGTGCCAGCAGTCCGACAGGGGTTGAGCAGTACTTC
TRBD1 | 14 | once | TRBJ1-2 | TRBV6-1 | CASSPGTGDYGYTF | TGTGCCAGCAGCCCCGGGACAGGGGACTATGGCTACACCTTC
NA | 15 | NA | TRBJ2-2 | TRBV7-9 | CASSLAGANTGELFF | TGTGCCAGCAGCTTAGCTGGAGCGAACACCGGGGAGCTGTTTTTT
NA | 13 | NA | TRBJ2-1 | TRBV5-6 | CASSYGPPAEQFF | TGTGCCAGCAGCTACGGGCCCCCCGCTGAGCAGTTCTTC
TRBD1 | 14 | NA | TRBJ1-1 | TRBV7-2 | CASSTRQGRTEAFF | TGTGCCAGCAGCACTCGACAGGGGAGGACTGAAGCTTTCTTT
NA | 15 | NA | TRBJ2-2 | TRBV11-3 | CASSLATANTGELFF | TGTGCCAGCAGCTTAGCGACAGCGAACACCGGGGAGCTGTTTTTT
TRBD1 | 14 | NA | TRBJ1-3 | TRBV6-5 | CASTGTGGGNTIYF | TGTGCCAGCACCGGGACAGGGGGGGGAAACACCATATATTTT
NA | 12 | NA | TRBJ2-7 | TRBV30 | CAWSAEEYEQYF | TGTGCCTGGAGTGCGGAAGAGTACGAGCAGTACTTC
TRBD1 | 18 | NA | TRBJ2-6 | TRBV7-9 | CASSPRQGVYSGANVLTF | TGTGCCAGCAGCCCGCGACAGGGGGTATACTCTGGGGCCAACGTCCTGACTTTC
NA | 17 | NA | TRBJ2-3 | TRBV5-4 | CASSLARRGLSGDTQYF | TGTGCCAGCAGCTTGGCTCGTCGGGGCCTCTCGGGAGATACGCAGTATTTT
TRBD2 | 16 | NA | TRBJ2-3 | TRBV28 | CASSGIGLAVTDTQYF | TGTGCCAGCAGTGGCATTGGACTAGCGGTTACAGATACGCAGTATTTT
NA | 14 | once | TRBJ1-2 | TRBV2 | CASSEAGGNYGYTF | TGTGCCAGCAGTGAAGCTGGGGGGAACTATGGCTACACCTTC
NA | 15 | once | TRBJ1-5 | TRBV28 | CASSRRKNGNQPQHF | TGTGCCAGCAGCCGACGGAAGAACGGCAATCAGCCCCAGCATTTT